This TCR beta chain was retrieved from a study of blood T cell repertoires in COVID-19. Overall study context: The samples span acute and convalescent COVID-19 from the United States, Italy and Spain. From T cells, B-cell-depleted T cells, or PBMCs came the material, which was cDNA or gDNA.

Trimming took 1 base from V and 0 from J; bases not matched to a gene: 7. CDR3 length: 18 residues. Germline values: CDR1 LGHDT, CDR2 YNNKEL (reference sequence). Authors' analysis steps: Reference gene primer amplification in the assay estimated nucleated cell counts. Using immunoSEQ multiplex PCR, the repertoire was profiled, and TCRdb retains in-frame clones only, with some absent. The DNA was the basis for D and trimming; V, J and clone size are from that table. Among around 140,000 clones, approximately 85% were seen once, and the ten largest hold 2.6%. The receptor was isolated from a human donor with acute or convalescent COVID-19. The donor label of this sample is uncertain. Sequenced: peripheral blood. This chain joins TRBV3-1 (or the pseudogene TRBV3-2) and TRBJ2-3; 10 bases line up with TRBD2. CDR3 in amino acids: CASSQGSLSGGSTDTQYF. CDR3 coding DNA: TGTGCCAGCAGCCAAGGATCTCTTAGCGGGGGGAGCACAGATACGCAGTATTTT.